The present entry profiles one T cell receptor beta chain with its context. Antigen: not known. V was pared by 4 bases and J by 3 bases, with 17 bases between. The CDR3 is 15 residues long. The V gene's germline CDR1 is SGHNT and CDR2 YYREEE (reference sequence). The sample is drawn from a study of T cell responses to AZD1222 COVID-19 vaccine. Study-wide points: Regions 160-218 and 743-854 held dominance among vaccine-associated CD4 TCRs, which spanned spike.

Sequencing used immunoSEQ multiplex PCR; TCRdb keeps in-frame clones, though not all of them. This sample yields around 65,000 clones, of which less than 85% are seen a single time; 20% to 25% belongs to the top ten. The material sequenced was peripheral blood, taken 28 days after the second AZD1222 dose. This sequence joins TRBV5-4 and TRBJ2-7; D is perhaps TRBD1 (6 bases). This sequence was found in an adult who received the AZD1222 COVID-19 vaccine. The CDR3 here is CASSDRQGGHYEQYF. Here the CDR3 DNA reads TGTGCCAGCAGCGATAGACAAGGGGGACACTACGAGCAGTACTTC.